This passage covers 18 T cell receptor beta chains from one sample sequenced in a study of T cell responses to AZD1222 COVID-19 vaccine. The assay was immunoSEQ multiplex PCR, and TCRdb's table has in-frame clones only and misses some. The table lists nearly 95,000 clones, 80% to 90% of them singletons. This specimen consisted of peripheral blood, obtained 28 days after the second AZD1222 dose. These receptors were obtained from an adult who received the AZD1222 COVID-19 vaccine.

This clone was counted a single time. This chain uses TRBV12-5 with TRBJ2-5; either TRBD1 or TRBD2 may fit D (5 bases each). Trimming shortened V by 0 bases and J by 5 bases, and 16 bases separated the two germline ends. CDR1 and CDR2 (germline): LGHNT, FRNRAP. The CDR3 sequence is 16 residues long. CDR3 sequence: CASGLVLGARRETQYF. The CDR3 DNA reads as TGTGCTAGTGGTTTGGTACTAGGGGCCCGGCGGGAGACCCAGTACTTC.

J is TRBJ1-2 and V is TRBV7-8; no firm D call. The germline gives CDR1 SGHVS, CDR2 FQNEAQ. Trimming removed 1 base at V and 0 bases at J, with 9 bases between. The CDR3 runs to 15 residues. The CDR3 sequence is CASSLVSRSNYGYTF. CDR3 bases: TGTGCCAGCAGCTTAGTCTCCAGATCTAACTATGGCTACACCTTC.

The chain links TRBV6-5 to TRBJ1-2; 7 nucleotides match TRBD1. Per germline, CDR1 MNHEY and CDR2 SVGAGI. The CDR3 length is 13 residues. With 6 bases clipped from V and 3 bases from J, the junction kept 4 bases outside the gene matches. In DNA form, the CDR3 reads TGTGCCAGCAGGGCCAGGGGGGACTATGGCTACACCTTC. Residues: CASRARGDYGYTF.

The V gene is TRBV13, the J gene TRBJ2-3, with TRBD2 identical over 9 bases. The CDR3 contains 17 residues. The germline V gene encodes CDR1 PRHDT and CDR2 FYEKMQ (reference sequence). J lost 3 bases, V lost 4 bases, and 11 bases had no gene match. CDR3 DNA sequence: TGTGCCAGCAGCTCCGCCGAGCGGGGGGCCGGGACAGATACGCAGTATTTT. Translation gives CASSSAERGAGTDTQYF. The variable domain in full, completed from reference TRBV13 and TRBJ2-3, reads AAGVIQSPRHLIKEKRETATLKCYPIPRHDTVYWYQQGPGQDPQFLISFYEKMQSDKGSIPDRFSAQQFSDYHSELNMSSLELGDSALYFCASSSAERGAGTDTQYFGPGTRLTVL.

V is TRBV7-2 and J is TRBJ1-1, with a possible D match to TRBD1 (6 bases). The CDR3 consists of 13 residues. The germline CDR1 and CDR2 sequences are SGHTA and FQGNSA. V was shortened by 6 bases and J by 5 bases, with 13 bases between the two germline ends. CDR3: CASRLGQGTEAFF. The CDR3 region has the DNA TGTGCCAGCAGACTAGGCCAGGGGACTGAAGCTTTCTTT.

This sequence joins TRBV5-1 and TRBJ2-6; possible D gene TRBD1, 5 bases. Germline CDR1 reads SGHRS; CDR2 reads YFSETQ. V gave up 3 bases and J gave up 0 bases, with 7 bases separating them. This CDR3 region has 15 residues. The CDR3 here is CASSWGRSGANVLTF. The CDR3 DNA follows: TGCGCCAGCAGCTGGGGCCGCTCTGGGGCCAACGTCCTGACTTTC.

V gene TRBV27 combines with J gene TRBJ2-3, with D possibly being TRBD2 (7 bases). V was cut by 3 bases and J by 4 bases, with 14 bases left in between. Germline CDR1 reads MNHEY; CDR2 reads SMNVEV (reference sequence). This CDR3 comprises 15 residues. CDR3 amino acids: CASSFGGRIADTQYF. DNA of the CDR3: TGTGCCAGCAGTTTCGGGGGGCGTATAGCAGATACGCAGTATTTT.

The chain carries TRBV5-1 and TRBJ1-2; 10 bases align to TRBD1. The junction had 8 bases not matched to a gene; V was cut back by 4 bases and J by 8 bases. There are 14 residues in the CDR3. CDR1 and CDR2 (germline): SGHRS, YFSETQ. The CDR3 DNA follows: TGCGCCAGCAGCCCGACCGGGACAGGGGAAGGCTACACCTTC. Translating gives CASSPTGTGEGYTF.

CDR3: CASGLVRDLHRNEQFF. CDR3 coding DNA: TGTGCTAGTGGTTTGGTACGGGACTTGCACAGGAATGAGCAGTTCTTC. The chain recombines TRBV12-5 with TRBJ2-1; D may be TRBD2 (6 bases). The CDR3 totals 16 residues. Germline lookup yields CDR1 LGHNT and CDR2 FRNRAP. Deletions cut 0 bases from V and 7 bases from J, with 16 bases between.

This clone was counted only a few times. The V and J genes are TRBV10-3 and TRBJ1-3; 11 positions agree with TRBD1. Germline assignment: CDR1 ENHRY and CDR2 SYGVKD. The CDR3 is 14 residues long. V lost 5 bases and J lost 4; bases outside the gene matches: 1. The CDR3 is CAISWTGGGNTIYF. The CDR3 DNA sequence: TGTGCCATCAGTTGGACAGGGGGCGGAAACACCATATATTTT.

In this sample, this clone turned up a few times. The chain joins TRBV18 to TRBJ1-2; D is possibly TRBD1 (5 bases). CDR3 length: 13 amino acids. V shed 3 bases and J shed 8 bases, with 13 bases lying between them. In germline, CDR1 is KGHSH, CDR2 LQKENI. CDR3 DNA sequence: TGTGCCAGCTCACCCAGGGAGGTGGACGGCTACACCTTC. Its translation: CASSPREVDGYTF.

V gene TRBV6-5 combines with J gene TRBJ2-1; no clear D. V gave up 2 bases and J gave up 5 bases, with 7 bases separating them. The CDR3 extends over 13 amino acids. Germline V gives CDR1 MNHEY, CDR2 SVGAGI. The CDR3 loop reads CASSYASNNEQFF. In DNA, the CDR3 is TGTGCCAGCAGTTACGCTAGTAACAATGAGCAGTTCTTC.

This chain connects TRBV10-3 to TRBJ1-4, with unresolved D. This CDR3 is 15 amino acids long. V lost 2 bases and J 8 bases, leaving 15 bases between the germline ends. The germline V gene has CDR1 ENHRY and CDR2 SYGVKD. The DNA of the CDR3 is TGTGCCATCAGTGAGACCCTTGGACGAGACGAAAAACTGTTTTTT. Amino acids: CAISETLGRDEKLFF.

This clone was found a few times. The sample holds other DNA sequences that translate to the same CDR3. The chain has TRBV12-5 and TRBJ2-7, with 7 bases aligning to TRBD1. V lost 5 bases to trimming and J lost 2 bases; unmatched junction nucleotides: 3. Per the germline V gene, CDR1 is LGHNT and CDR2 is FRNRAP. The CDR3 totals 13 residues. DNA of the CDR3: TGTGCTAGTGGTCGCGACAGGGCCTACGAGCAGTACTTC. Residues: CASGRDRAYEQYF.

This chain joins TRBV6-5 and TRBJ1-3; unclear D gene. The V end lost 7 bases, the J end lost 0 bases, and 13 bases lay between the germline ends. The CDR3 is 15 residues long. CDR1 and CDR2 (germline): MNHEY, SVGAGI. The CDR3 loop reads CASTFGPSSGNTIYF. CDR3 DNA sequence: TGTGCCAGCACTTTTGGCCCGAGCTCTGGAAACACCATATATTTT.

This chain links TRBV6-5 with TRBJ2-5; 8 bases map to TRBD2. V lost 5 bases to trimming and J lost 2 bases; unmatched junction nucleotides: 7. Germline V gene lookup returns CDR1 MNHEY and CDR2 SVGAGI. The CDR3 is made up of 15 amino acids. CDR3 DNA: TGTGCCAGCAGTAACCCCGGGACTAGTCAAGAGACCCAGTACTTC. Residues: CASSNPGTSQETQYF.

The chain carries TRBV4-2 and TRBJ2-1; no firm D call. This CDR3 is 15 amino acids long. Germline V CDR1 and CDR2: LGHNA, YNFKEQ. Trimming pared 5 bases from V and 0 bases from J, leaving 11 bases between. The DNA of the CDR3 is TGTGCCAGCAGCGACAACCAAGACTCCTACAATGAGCAGTTCTTC. Translating it yields CASSDNQDSYNEQFF.

The chain joins TRBV7-8 to TRBJ1-1, with D uncertain. Trimming left V 3 bases short and J 3 bases short, with 17 bases between. CDR1 is SGHVS and CDR2 is FQNEAQ in the germline V gene. The CDR3 runs to 16 residues. This CDR3 is CASSFVRAEAYTEAFF. The CDR3 DNA reads TGTGCCAGCAGCTTTGTCCGGGCAGAAGCCTACACTGAAGCTTTCTTT.